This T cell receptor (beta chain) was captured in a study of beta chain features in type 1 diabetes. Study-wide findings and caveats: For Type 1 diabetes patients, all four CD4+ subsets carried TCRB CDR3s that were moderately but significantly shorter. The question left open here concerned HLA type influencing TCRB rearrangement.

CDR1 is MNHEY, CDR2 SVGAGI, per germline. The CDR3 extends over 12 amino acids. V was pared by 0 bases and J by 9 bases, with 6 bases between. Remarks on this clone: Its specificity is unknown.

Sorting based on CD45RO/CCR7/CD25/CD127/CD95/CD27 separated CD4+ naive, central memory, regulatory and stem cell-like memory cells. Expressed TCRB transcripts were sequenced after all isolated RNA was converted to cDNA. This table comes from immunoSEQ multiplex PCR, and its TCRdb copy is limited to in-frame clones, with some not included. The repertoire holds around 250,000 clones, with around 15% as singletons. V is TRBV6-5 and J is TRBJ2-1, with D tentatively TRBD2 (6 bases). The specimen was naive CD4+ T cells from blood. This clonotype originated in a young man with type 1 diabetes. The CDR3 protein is CASSYSGGEQFF. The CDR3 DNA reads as TGTGCCAGCAGTTACTCGGGAGGTGAGCAGTTCTTC.